One and the same sample provided the 13 T cell receptor beta chains below, sequenced in a study of identical twins. TCRdb itself ran the 5' RACE reads through MiXCR, one entry per CDR3 protein. Of 700,000 or so distinct CDR3 sequences listed, 8.5% to 9% are singletons. The same sample was also studied in work on yellow fever vaccine responses in identical twins.

The sequenced material came from PBMCs. These receptors were obtained from a woman aged 18-35 years in good health.

This clonotype has more than one count but fewer than ten. The rearrangement joins TRBV4-2 to TRBJ2-2; D remains unclear. The length of the CDR3 is 16 residues. Germline values: CDR1 LGHNA, CDR2 YNFKEQ. Trimming removed 1 base at V and 4 bases at J, with 13 bases between. In DNA form, the CDR3 reads TGTGCCAGCAGCCAAGCTTTCAGCAGCCCCACCGGGGAGCTGTTTTTT. It codes for CASSQAFSSPTGELFF.

This clonotype was picked up many times. The chain has TRBV29-1 and TRBJ2-1; tentative D call: TRBD2 (6 bases). The CDR3 loop spans 14 amino acids. Germline assignment: CDR1 SQVTM and CDR2 ANQGSEA. V lost 2 bases, J lost 2 bases, and 10 bases lay in between. CDR3 sequence reads: CSVERGSAYNEQFF. The CDR3 DNA follows: TGCAGCGTTGAACGGGGGTCCGCCTACAATGAGCAGTTCTTC.

V and J are TRBV6-2 or TRBV6-3 and TRBJ2-1, with no clear D. The V gene's germline CDR1 is MNHEY and CDR2 SVGEGT. V was pared by 8 bases and J by 7 bases, with 9 bases between. CDR3 size: 11 residues. In DNA, the CDR3 is TGTGCCAGCGGACCCTGGAATGAGCAGTTCTTC. Its translation: CASGPWNEQFF.

This clonotype was detected only a few times. This chain connects TRBV6-5 to TRBJ2-1; 9 positions match TRBD2. The CDR3 is 17 amino acids. CDR1 is MNHEY, CDR2 SVGAGI, per germline. Trimming cost V 3 bases and J 2 bases; bases outside gene matches: 8. DNA for the CDR3: TGTGCCAGCAGTTATTCTCATCCTAGCGGGACCTACAATGAGCAGTTCTTC. Translated, it gives CASSYSHPSGTYNEQFF.

This clonotype was picked up a small number of times. This CDR3 is CASSSTDRGSNEKLFF. In DNA form, the CDR3 reads TGTGCCAGCAGTTCAACCGACAGGGGGTCTAATGAAAAACTGTTTTTT. The chain carries TRBV12-3 or TRBV12-4 and TRBJ1-4, with TRBD1 identical over 9 bases. The CDR3 loop spans 16 amino acids. Trimming cost V 4 bases and J 3 bases; bases outside gene matches: 6.

This clonotype was observed at least ten times. The V gene is TRBV7-9, the J gene TRBJ2-1; D is undetermined. The CDR3 covers 15 residues. Germline V gives CDR1 SEHNR, CDR2 FQNEAQ (reference sequence). Trimming removed 4 bases at V and 0 bases at J, with 10 bases between. The CDR3 reads CASSSSVSSYNEQFF. The DNA for the CDR3 is TGTGCCAGCAGCTCAAGCGTGAGCTCCTACAATGAGCAGTTCTTC.

In its sample, this clonotype was seen a few times. The chain has TRBV6-5 and TRBJ1-6; the match to TRBD1 covers 8 bases. Germline CDR1 reads MNHEY; CDR2 reads SVGAGI. V shed 0 bases, J shed 14 bases, and the junction held 9 bases outside the gene matches. This CDR3 region has 15 residues. The CDR3 DNA follows: TGTGCCAGCAGTTACTCGGGACAGGCAGGGGTAACCCTCCACTTT. This sequence encodes CASSYSGQAGVTLHF.

This rearrangement joins TRBV28 to TRBJ1-2; the D gene is possibly TRBD1 (6 bases). This CDR3 is built from 14 residues. V was trimmed by 4 bases and J by 3 bases, leaving 12 bases between them. The germline V gene has CDR1 MDHEN and CDR2 SYDVKM. Here the CDR3 reads CASSYQGNDYGYTF. CDR3 in DNA: TGTGCCAGCAGTTACCAGGGGAATGACTATGGCTACACCTTC.

The sample holds a few counts of this clonotype. This sequence joins TRBV11-2 and TRBJ2-7; TRBD2 is a possible D gene (6 bases). The CDR3 covers 15 residues. Trimming removed 3 bases from V and 0 bases from J, with 12 bases in between. From germline, CDR1 is SGHAT and CDR2 FQNNGV. The CDR3 DNA is TGTGCCAGCAGCTTCCGGGACTCCTACTCCTACGAGCAGTACTTC. This gives the protein CASSFRDSYSYEQYF.

In this sample, this clonotype turned up a few times. V and J are TRBV7-9 and TRBJ1-4, with unresolved D. There are 16 residues in the CDR3. Germline V CDR1 and CDR2: SEHNR, FQNEAQ (reference sequence). With 1 base removed from V and 4 bases from J, the gap between germline ends came to 13 bases. Written as DNA, the CDR3 is TGTGCCAGCAGCTTAGGGTCTTCACTTGATAATGAAAAACTGTTTTTT. This codes for CASSLGSSLDNEKLFF.

This clonotype was detected many times. CDR3 sequence (DNA): TGTGCCAGCAGTTTAGGGGCGGGGTTCTACACCTTC. It is translated as CASSLGAGFYTF. The chain has TRBV12-3 or TRBV12-4 and TRBJ1-2; D not certain. The V gene lost 1 base and the J gene lost 10 bases, with 10 bases spanning the gap. This CDR3 is 12 amino acids long.

The sample holds a few counts of this clonotype. V is TRBV3-1 and J is TRBJ2-7, with 12 bases identical to TRBD1. Germline CDR1 reads LGHDT; CDR2 reads YNNKEL (reference sequence). The CDR3 covers 15 residues. J lost 4 bases, V lost 4 bases, and 5 bases had no gene match. The CDR3 sequence: CASSRDRGLQYEQYF. Written as DNA, the CDR3 is TGTGCCAGCAGCCGGGACAGGGGGCTTCAATACGAGCAGTACTTC.

This clonotype was seen ten or more times. The CDR3 loop is CASSQQKNTEAFF. CDR3 nucleotide sequence: TGTGCCAGCAGCCAACAGAAGAACACTGAAGCTTTCTTT. The chain combines TRBV7-3 with TRBJ1-1; no firm D call. There are 13 residues in the CDR3. V lost 5 bases and J 1 base, leaving 8 bases between the germline ends. CDR1 and CDR2 (germline): SGHTA, FQGTGA.